Detailed here is one T cell receptor beta chain. Its target is not known. The study ran its PCR with 60 Vbeta and 13 Jbeta primers. Methods used by the authors: Tens of millions of unique TCR beta chains, 9.5 million to 14 million shared, were counted in a later analysis. Some clones are missing from TCRdb's copy, which holds only in-frame ones; the method was immunoSEQ multiplex PCR. The D gene and trimming were derived from the DNA, and the V and J assignments and clone size from that table. The sample comprises approximately 190,000 clones, 75% to 90% of which are singletons, and over 2% rests with the top ten. The CDR3 extends over 15 amino acids. In germline, CDR1 is MNHEY, CDR2 SVGAGI. This sample was taken from a study of cytomegalovirus exposure and HLA in healthy donors. Findings of the study overall: In a later analysis, the majority of CMV-associated beta chains seemingly showed HLA restriction.

The J gene is TRBJ2-5, the V gene TRBV6-5; D may be TRBD2 (7 bases). The end of the DNA fits TRBJ2-7 better, so the J call may be wrong. The specimen sequenced was PBMCs. The TCR originated in a woman in her forties or fifties in good health and CMV-seropositive. CDR3 DNA sequence: TGTGCCAGCAGTAGGGGGGGCAAGTTCTCCTACGAGCAGTACTTC. Protein: CASSRGGKFSYEQYF.